The sequence of this T cell receptor beta chain was determined in a study of OX40 agonist ivuxolimab in advanced cancers. Overall study: Across the patients, intravenous ivuxolimab was delivered every 2 weeks at 0.01 to 10 mg/kg.

Germline CDR1 and CDR2: MDHEN and SYDVKM. The CDR3 spans 14 residues. Trimming shortened V by 6 bases and J by 1 base, and 12 bases separated the two germline ends. TCRdb's table, derived via immunoSEQ multiplex PCR, lists solely in-frame clones and lacks some. The repertoire holds some 50,000 clones, approximately 81% seen once, with 5.5% to 7% in the top ten. The sequenced sample was CD4+ or CD8+ T cells sorted from blood, obtained in a trial of the OX40 agonist ivuxolimab. The source of this sequence is an adult with an advanced solid tumor such as melanoma, head and neck, liver or kidney cancer. The chain has TRBV28 and TRBJ1-1, with D uncertain. CDR3 amino acids: CASSLPYRNTEAFF. Written as DNA, the CDR3 is TGTGCCAGCAGCCTCCCTTACAGGAACACTGAAGCTTTCTTT.